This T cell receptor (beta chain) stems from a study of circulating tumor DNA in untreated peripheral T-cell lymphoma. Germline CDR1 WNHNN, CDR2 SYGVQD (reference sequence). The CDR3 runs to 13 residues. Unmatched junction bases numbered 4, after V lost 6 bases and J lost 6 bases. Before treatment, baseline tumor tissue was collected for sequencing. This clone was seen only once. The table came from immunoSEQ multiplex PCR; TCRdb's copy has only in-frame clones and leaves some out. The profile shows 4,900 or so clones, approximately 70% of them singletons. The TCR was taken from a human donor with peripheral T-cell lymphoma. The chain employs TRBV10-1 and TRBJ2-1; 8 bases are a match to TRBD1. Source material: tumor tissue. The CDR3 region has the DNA TGCGCCAGCAGCCCGGGACAGGCCAATGAGCAGTTCTTC. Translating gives CASSPGQANEQFF.